This TCR beta chain was sequenced for a study of identifying expanded T cells in peripheral blood. Some clones are missing from TCRdb's copy, which holds only in-frame ones; the method was immunoSEQ multiplex PCR. The data contain about 82,000 clones, roughly 89% of them singletons. Germline loops: CDR1 SGHTA, CDR2 FQGTGA. The CDR3 is 13 residues long. V lost 5 bases to trimming and J lost 2 bases, with 9 bases between them. During the collection period, no donor immune events like infections were recorded. This TCR derives from a person between 18 and 69 years old in good health. The V and J genes are TRBV7-3 and TRBJ1-1; D unresolved. The sequenced material came from blood. CDR3 nucleotides: TGTGCCAGCAGCCAAAGAAGAAACACTGAAGCTTTCTTT. Translating it yields CASSQRRNTEAFF.